The sequence of this TCR beta chain was determined in a study of cytotoxic CD8 clonotypes in ibrutinib-treated CLL listed by TCRdb under 2021. About the study as a whole: The cohort had about a dozen relapsed/refractory and around 15 treatment-naive patients; about 17 were IGHV unmutated. Responses were partial in approximately 24 patients and complete in 2; after median approximately 66 months follow-up, roughly 14 stayed in remission and about twelve progressed. The response samples were drawn at a median of roughly twelve months into treatment, with a range of about 6 to 36 months. Samples averaged approximately 260,000 productive templates and approximately 100,000 productive rearrangements. Of the 90 or so participants in the trial, about 25 had longitudinal samples available. Cryopreserved peripheral blood mononuclear cells were collected at three points: before therapy, at response, and at either sustained remission or disease progression. Every sample from remission and from progressive disease was obtained while the patients were still on ibrutinib.

The goal of deep resolution MiSeq sequencing was a depth between 1 in 1 million and 1 in 200,000 T cells, and coverage averaged 10x per clonotype. TCR beta libraries were generated with the immunoSEQ hsTCRB Kit. Regarding the original processing steps: ImmunoSEQ Data Assistant and ImmunoSEQ Analyzer were used for data analysis, and V, D and J genes were assigned according to IMGT definitions. Clonality, which ranges from 0 to 1, was calculated as one minus the normalized Shannon entropy of productive rearrangement frequencies. Only overrepresented clonotypes making up at least 0.05% of the repertoire of each patient were included in the public clonotype analysis. Some 14 age-matched healthy donor repertoires from immuneACCESS served as clonality controls. The immuneACCESS repertoire file appears here via TCRdb, limited to in-frame rearrangements. These files lack a portion of the clones; in checked studies, under half of the deficit traces to unresolved V genes, and the cause of the others is not known. V and J calls plus clone size are reproduced from that table; the DNA served to infer D and trimming. The sample yields fewer than 50,000 clones; more than 45% were counted once. Clones ranked in the top ten supply about 30% of the sample.

Notes on this clone: No cognate antigen has been identified for it. Base qualities were left out, and no much larger clone turns up one base away.

The CDR3 numbers 13 residues from cysteine through phenylalanine. Here the CDR3 DNA is all that survives: 39 bases in frame from base 1. CDR1 SGHVS and CDR2 FQNEAQ were looked up in the germline V gene. Deletion took 1 base off V and 3 bases off J, with a span of 7 bases between the germline ends. Per the publication, the time point label means: roughly 12 months on ibrutinib. For TCR beta library preparation, roughly 2.2 micrograms of genomic DNA were isolated from cryopreserved PBMCs. Longitudinal blood samples from CLL patients on ibrutinib monotherapy underwent high-throughput TCR beta sequencing. The patients were enrolled in a single-center, open-label phase 2 trial of ibrutinib monotherapy. What the work shows at the level of the full study, not this receptor alone: Clonality rose at ibrutinib response, remained stable during sustained remission, and dropped back toward baseline at progression. Baseline clonality was found to be higher than that of age-matched healthy donors and was strongly correlated with circulating CD8+ T-cell counts. Public clonotypes were rare and either shrank or stayed stable during treatment, and the rise in clonality at ibrutinib response reflected expansion of private clonotypes. Lymph node repertoires were not examined, and the timing of sampling was not matched between patients in sustained remission and those whose disease progressed.

This TCR was sampled from a human donor with chronic lymphocytic leukemia. Source: PBMCs, taken after 12 months of ibrutinib treatment. Recombination connected TRBV7-8 to TRBJ2-7; no D gene can be assigned with confidence. The DNA is TGTGCCAGCAGCTTAGTAAGTAACTACGAGCAGTACTTC. It codes for CASSLVSNYEQYF.